The 8 T cell receptor beta chains in this list originate from one sample, sequenced in a study of blood T cells in healthy people across ages (dated by TCRdb to 2015 to 2017). The library relied on 5' RACE. The instrument was an Illumina HiSeq 2500. A second about 7 to 12 cycle PCR used a sample-barcoded 5' primer and a J-beta primer mix. TCRdb handled the public reads itself, with Q25 trimming in fastp and clone calling in MiXCR, and kept productive beta chains. CDR3 protein duplicates are merged, each entry listing the most common genes and DNA. Within this sample are about 1,600,000 distinct CDR3 sequences, with approximately 42% of them counted one time only. Together, the top ten hold 7% to 9% of the sample. The sequenced sample consisted of blood. The receptors stem from a woman aged 18-35 years in good health.

This clonotype has just a few counts. The V gene is TRBV7-2, the J gene TRBJ2-3; unclear D gene. The CDR3 is 15 residues long. With 1 base removed from V and 1 base from J, the gap between germline ends came to 9 bases. Germline-derived CDR1 and CDR2 are SGHTA and FQGNSA. This CDR3 reads CASSLGFGRTDTQYF. As DNA, the CDR3 is TGTGCCAGCAGCTTAGGTTTCGGACGCACAGATACGCAGTATTTT.

The V and J genes are TRBV12-3 or TRBV12-4 and TRBJ2-7; 12 positions agree with TRBD1. J gave up 5 bases and V 5 bases, and 7 bases lay outside the gene matches. CDR3 size: 15 residues. This CDR3 is CASSTGDRGLNEQYF. CDR3 DNA: TGTGCCAGCAGTACGGGGGACAGGGGGCTGAACGAGCAGTACTTC.

The V and J genes are TRBV24-1 and TRBJ2-1; a weak D match, TRBD1 (5 bases). Germline-derived CDR1 and CDR2 are KGHDR and SFDVKD. The CDR3 has 16 residues. V gave up 0 bases and J gave up 2 bases, with 10 bases separating them. CDR3 DNA sequence: TGTGCCACCAGTGATTTGGGTCAGGGCACCTACAATGAGCAGTTCTTC. Protein product: CATSDLGQGTYNEQFF.

The chain recombines TRBV12-3 or TRBV12-4 with TRBJ2-3; TRBD1 aligns across 7 bases. The CDR3 covers 14 residues. V was clipped by 3 bases and J by 2 bases; unmatched bases: 2. CDR3 residues: CASSLGTDTDTQYF. DNA of the CDR3: TGTGCCAGCAGTTTGGGGACAGACACAGATACGCAGTATTTT.

This clonotype was found a few times. This chain links TRBV6-1 with TRBJ2-7, with 9 bases matching TRBD1. Germline-derived CDR1 and CDR2 are MNHNS and SASEGT. After removal of 0 bases from V and 3 bases from J, the junction contained 6 bases not matched to a gene. There are 16 residues in the CDR3. DNA for the CDR3: TGTGCCAGCAGTGAAGCCCCGGGACAGGGCTTCTACGAGCAGTACTTC. Amino acids: CASSEAPGQGFYEQYF.

The chain combines TRBV14 with TRBJ1-1, with 7 bases fitting TRBD1. CDR1 is SGHDN, CDR2 FVKESK, per germline. The trim removed 4 bases at V and 5 bases at J, leaving 7 bases unmatched. The CDR3 loop spans 14 amino acids. CDR3 DNA: TGTGCCAGCAGCCCCAGAGGGGGCTCTACTGAAGCTTTCTTT. Translating gives CASSPRGGSTEAFF.

This clonotype was seen only a few times. The rearrangement links TRBV5-6 to TRBJ2-7; TRBD1 matches 8 bases. J gave up 2 bases and V 4 bases, and 11 bases lay outside the gene matches. In germline, CDR1 is SGHDT, CDR2 YYEEEE. The CDR3 totals 16 residues. This chain's CDR3 is CASSRKGQGMAYEQYF. CDR3 nucleotide sequence: TGTGCCAGCAGCCGCAAAGGACAGGGAATGGCCTACGAGCAGTACTTC.

This clonotype was found a few times. This chain links TRBV5-6 with TRBJ1-1; the D gene is possibly TRBD1 (6 bases). Trimming pared 4 bases from V and 11 bases from J, leaving 18 bases between. Germline lookup yields CDR1 SGHDT and CDR2 YYEEEE. The CDR3 contains 13 residues. CDR3 sequence: CASSREGGAFAFF. In nucleotides, the CDR3 is TGTGCCAGCAGCCGTGAGGGGGGGGCATTCGCTTTCTTT.